This entry lists 13 T cell receptor beta chains sequenced from one sample in a study of human T cells and chemical hapten exposure. Time point here: pre-sensitization, week 0. Treatment meaning: therapeutic diphenylcyclopropenone sensitization with weekly scalp DPC. TCRdb re-analysed the RACE reads in MiXCR, keeping a single row per CDR3 protein. In the table there are around 180,000 distinct CDR3 sequences, under 35% of which are singletons. Sequences were derived from whole blood, sampled in connection with sensitization to the hapten diphenylcyclopropenone (DPC). These receptors all come from a woman between 25 and 40 years old with alopecia areata. Some clones in this sample may be carry-over from other donors' samples.

CDR3 amino acids: CSAERASGVQETQYF. CDR3 DNA: TGCAGTGCCGAGAGGGCTAGCGGGGTTCAAGAGACCCAGTACTTC. J is TRBJ2-5 and V is TRBV20-1; 9 bases map to TRBD2. CDR3 length: 15 amino acids. The germline V gene has CDR1 DFQATT and CDR2 SNEGSKA (reference sequence). Germline trimming cut 6 bases from V and 2 bases from J; bases unmatched to any gene: 10.

The rearrangement joins TRBV28 to TRBJ2-7, with 9 bases matching TRBD1. Per the germline V gene, CDR1 is MDHEN and CDR2 is SYDVKM. J gave up 4 bases and V 6 bases, and 10 bases lay outside the gene matches. CDR3 length: 15 residues. CDR3 region: CASRSTGTGMYEQYF. CDR3 bases: TGTGCCAGCAGATCGACCGGGACAGGGATGTACGAGCAGTACTTC.

This clonotype was seen a few times. The V and J genes are TRBV2 and TRBJ2-1, with D maybe TRBD2 (6 bases). Per the germline V gene, CDR1 is SNHLY and CDR2 is FYNNEI. There are 16 residues in the CDR3. Trimming left V 0 bases short and J 9 bases short, with 18 bases between. CDR3 DNA sequence: TGTGCCAGCAGTGAAGCGAAGGCGGGAAGGCATGGTGAGCAGTTCTTC. The encoded protein is CASSEAKAGRHGEQFF.

This chain links TRBV9 with TRBJ2-7; D unclear. This CDR3 spans 14 amino acids. Trimming took off 2 bases at V and 2 bases at J, with 11 bases between the two ends. Germline assignment: CDR1 SGDLS and CDR2 YYNGEE. The CDR3 here is CASSVGGPTYEQYF. CDR3 DNA: TGTGCCAGCAGCGTGGGCGGTCCCACCTACGAGCAGTACTTC.

The table lists this clonotype with many counts. The V gene is TRBV28, the J gene TRBJ2-3; 8 nucleotides agree with TRBD1. Per the germline V gene, CDR1 is MDHEN and CDR2 is SYDVKM. This CDR3 has 14 amino acids. V shed 3 bases and J 6 bases; nucleotides not matched to a gene: 5. CDR3 protein: CASSLDRVIDTQYF. DNA of the CDR3: TGTGCCAGCAGTTTGGACAGGGTGATCGATACGCAGTATTTT.

The chain recombines TRBV9 with TRBJ1-3; TRBD1 aligns across 7 bases. J was trimmed by 0 bases and V by 5 bases; bases with no gene match: 5. The CDR3 runs 15 residues. Germline V gene lookup returns CDR1 SGDLS and CDR2 YYNGEE. CDR3 in DNA: TGTGCCAGCAGTGACTCAGGGGGCTCTGGAAACACCATATATTTT. Residues: CASSDSGGSGNTIYF.

The rearrangement links TRBV10-2 to TRBJ1-5, with 7 positions matching TRBD1. This CDR3 comprises 16 residues. Losses at the gene ends were 2 bases for V and 2 bases for J; bases not matched to a gene: 6. Germline V lookup: CDR1 WSHSY, CDR2 SAAADI. CDR3 coding DNA: TGCGCCAGCAGTGAGCGATCCGGGACAGGCAATCAGCCCCAGCATTTT. Residues: CASSERSGTGNQPQHF.

This clonotype was seen ten or more times. The CDR3 region has the DNA TGTGCCAGCAGTTCGAAGACAGATAACTATGGCTACACCTTC. This translates into CASSSKTDNYGYTF. This chain links TRBV12-3 or TRBV12-4 with TRBJ1-2; D may be TRBD1 (5 bases). The CDR3 length is 14 residues. V lost 4 bases and J lost 1, with 10 bases in between.

V and J are TRBV7-9 and TRBJ2-3; TRBD2 is a possible D gene (6 bases). This CDR3 has 16 amino acids. Germline CDR1 SEHNR, CDR2 FQNEAQ (reference sequence). Trimming removed 11 bases from V and 2 bases from J, with 23 bases in between. This chain's CDR3 is CALSGHGSLLTDTQYF. In DNA form, the CDR3 reads TGTGCCTTATCCGGGCACGGGAGCCTTCTCACAGATACGCAGTATTTT.

This clonotype has a handful of counts. The rearrangement joins TRBV29-1 to TRBJ2-7, with 7 bases fitting TRBD1. The CDR3 runs to 12 residues. In germline, CDR1 is SQVTM, CDR2 ANQGSEA. The V segment lost 4 bases and the J segment 0 bases; nucleotides outside the gene matches: 0. The CDR3 spells CSVGQGSYEQYF. DNA of the CDR3: TGCAGCGTTGGACAGGGCTCCTACGAGCAGTACTTC.

V gene TRBV7-2 combines with J gene TRBJ2-2; the match to TRBD2 covers 8 bases. The CDR3 runs 15 residues. V trimming: 5 bases; J trimming: 5 bases; junction bases outside the gene matches: 7. Germline V gives CDR1 SGHTA, CDR2 FQGNSA. The chain's CDR3 is CASSGAGGGTGELFF. CDR3 nucleotides: TGTGCCAGCAGCGGGGCTGGCGGGGGGACCGGGGAGCTGTTTTTT. The full variable domain, with the rest looked up from reference TRBV7-2 and TRBJ2-2, is GAGVSQSPSNKVTEKGKDVELRCDPISGHTALYWYRQSLGQGLEFLIYFQGNSAPDKSGLPSDRFSAERTGGSVSTLTIQRTQQEDSAVYLCASSGAGGGTGELFFGEGSRLTVL.

This chain connects TRBV27 to TRBJ2-4; D ambiguous. V was shortened by 5 bases and J by 0 bases, with 8 bases between the two germline ends. The germline CDR1 and CDR2 sequences are MNHEY and SMNVEV (reference sequence). CDR3 length: 14 amino acids. The CDR3: CASSTDKAKNIQYF. The CDR3, as DNA: TGTGCCAGCAGTACGGATAAAGCCAAAAACATTCAGTACTTC.

For the CDR3, the DNA is TGTGCCAGTTACGACAGGGGCTCCTACAATGAGCAGTTCTTC. Encoded protein: CASYDRGSYNEQFF. The J gene is TRBJ2-1, the V gene TRBV28, with TRBD1 matching over 8 bases. The CDR3 runs 14 residues. CDR1 MDHEN and CDR2 SYDVKM come from the germline V gene. J was trimmed by 0 bases and V by 9 bases; bases with no gene match: 4.